This T cell receptor (beta chain) is drawn from a study of Ad26.COV2.S vaccination and SARS-CoV-2 variants. Whole-study findings and limits: Researchers cautioned that TCR breadth and depth analyses may have underestimated total T cell responses.

The data were produced by immunoSEQ multiplex PCR, yet TCRdb's version contains in-frame clones alone and is incomplete. The table shows about 320,000 clones, with 85% occurring only once. Treatment: about 20 received Ad26.COV2.S at low or high dose, single or two shots; 5 received placebo; per-sample allocation not given. Collection of samples fell on day 63 after the first vaccine or placebo injection. A Boston donor was an adult aged 18-55 years. To note about this clone: Its antigen is still unknown.

V lost 10 bases, J lost 2 bases, and 5 bases stayed unmatched. CDR1 and CDR2 (germline): MDHEN, SYDVKM. CDR3 length equals 12 residues. The sequence derives from a person aged 18 to 59 who received the Ad26.COV2.S COVID-19 vaccine or a placebo. This rearrangement joins TRBV28 to TRBJ2-7, with 7 bases matching TRBD1. Sample: peripheral blood, taken in a trial of Ad26.COV2.S vaccine versus placebo. The CDR3: CATTGQPYEQYF. The CDR3 region has the DNA TGTGCCACCACGGGACAGCCCTACGAGCAGTACTTC.